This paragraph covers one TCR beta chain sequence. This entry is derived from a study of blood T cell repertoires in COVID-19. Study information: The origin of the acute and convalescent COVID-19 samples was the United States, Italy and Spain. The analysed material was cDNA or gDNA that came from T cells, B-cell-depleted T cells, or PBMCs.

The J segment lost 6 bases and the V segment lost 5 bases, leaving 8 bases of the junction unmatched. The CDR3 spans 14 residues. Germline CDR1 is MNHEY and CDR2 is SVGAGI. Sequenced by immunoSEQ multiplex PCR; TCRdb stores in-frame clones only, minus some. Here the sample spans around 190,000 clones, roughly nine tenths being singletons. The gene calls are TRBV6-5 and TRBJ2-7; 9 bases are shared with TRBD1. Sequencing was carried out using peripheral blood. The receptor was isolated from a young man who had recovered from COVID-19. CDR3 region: CASSSTGGRLEQYF. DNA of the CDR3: TGTGCCAGCAGTAGCACAGGGGGCCGGCTCGAGCAGTACTTC.